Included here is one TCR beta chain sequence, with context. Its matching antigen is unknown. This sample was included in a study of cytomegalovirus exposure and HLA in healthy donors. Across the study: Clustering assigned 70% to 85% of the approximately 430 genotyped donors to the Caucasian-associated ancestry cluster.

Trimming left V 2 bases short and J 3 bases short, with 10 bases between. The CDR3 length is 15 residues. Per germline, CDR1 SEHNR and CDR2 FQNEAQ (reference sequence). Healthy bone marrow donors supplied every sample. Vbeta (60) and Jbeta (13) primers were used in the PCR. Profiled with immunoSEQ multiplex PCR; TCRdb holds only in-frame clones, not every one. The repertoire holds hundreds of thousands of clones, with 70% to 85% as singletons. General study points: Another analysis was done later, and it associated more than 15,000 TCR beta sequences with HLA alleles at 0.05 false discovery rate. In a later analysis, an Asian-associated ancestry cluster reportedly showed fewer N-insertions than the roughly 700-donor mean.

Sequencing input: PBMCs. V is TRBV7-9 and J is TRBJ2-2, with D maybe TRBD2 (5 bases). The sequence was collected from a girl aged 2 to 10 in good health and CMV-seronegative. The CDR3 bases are TGTGCCAGCAGCTTAAGCGGTCGTGACACCGGGGAGCTGTTTTTT. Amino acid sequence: CASSLSGRDTGELFF.